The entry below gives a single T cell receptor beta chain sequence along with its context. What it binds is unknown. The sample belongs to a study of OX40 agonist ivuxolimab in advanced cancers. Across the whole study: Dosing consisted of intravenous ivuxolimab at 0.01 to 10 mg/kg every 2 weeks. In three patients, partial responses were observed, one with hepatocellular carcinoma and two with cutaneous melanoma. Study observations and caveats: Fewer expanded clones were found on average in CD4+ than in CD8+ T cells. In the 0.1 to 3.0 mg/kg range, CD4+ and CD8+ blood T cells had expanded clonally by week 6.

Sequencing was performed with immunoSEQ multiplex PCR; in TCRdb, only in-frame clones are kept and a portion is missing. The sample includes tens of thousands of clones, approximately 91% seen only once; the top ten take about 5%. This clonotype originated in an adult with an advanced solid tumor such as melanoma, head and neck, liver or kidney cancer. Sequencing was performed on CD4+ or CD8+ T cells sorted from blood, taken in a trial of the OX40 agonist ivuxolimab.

Written as DNA, the CDR3 is TGTGCCAGCAGCTTAGCGGGGGAGCCGGGAAACACCATATATTTT. It specifies CASSLAGEPGNTIYF. V is TRBV28 and J is TRBJ1-3, with TRBD1 as a possible D gene (5 bases). This CDR3 comprises 15 residues. CDR1 and CDR2 from the germline V gene are MDHEN and SYDVKM. Deletions cut 6 bases from V and 4 bases from J, with 16 bases between.